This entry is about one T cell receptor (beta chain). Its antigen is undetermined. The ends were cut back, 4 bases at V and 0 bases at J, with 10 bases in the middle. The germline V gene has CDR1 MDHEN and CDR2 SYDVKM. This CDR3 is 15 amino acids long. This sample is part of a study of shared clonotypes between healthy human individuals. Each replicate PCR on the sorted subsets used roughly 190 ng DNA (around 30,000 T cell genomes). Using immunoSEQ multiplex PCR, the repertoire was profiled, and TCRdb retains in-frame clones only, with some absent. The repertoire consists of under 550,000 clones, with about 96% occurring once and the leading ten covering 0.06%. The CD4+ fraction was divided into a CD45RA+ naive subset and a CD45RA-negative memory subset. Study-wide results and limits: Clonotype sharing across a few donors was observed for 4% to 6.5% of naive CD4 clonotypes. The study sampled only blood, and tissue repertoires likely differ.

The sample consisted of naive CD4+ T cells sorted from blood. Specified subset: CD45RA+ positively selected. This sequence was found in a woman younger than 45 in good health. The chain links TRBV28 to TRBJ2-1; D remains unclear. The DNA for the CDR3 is TGTGCCAGCAGTTCGGCTCCTGGCTCCTACAATGAGCAGTTCTTC. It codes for CASSSAPGSYNEQFF.